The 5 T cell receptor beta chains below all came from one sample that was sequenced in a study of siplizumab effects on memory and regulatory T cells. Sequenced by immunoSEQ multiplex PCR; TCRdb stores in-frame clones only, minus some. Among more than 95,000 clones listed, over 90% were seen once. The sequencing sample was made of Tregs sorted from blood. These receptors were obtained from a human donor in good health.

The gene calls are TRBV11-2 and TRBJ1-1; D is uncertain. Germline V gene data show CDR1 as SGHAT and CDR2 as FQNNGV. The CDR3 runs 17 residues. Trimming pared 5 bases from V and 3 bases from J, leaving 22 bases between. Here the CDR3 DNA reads TGTGCCAGCAGCCCGACATTTTATCAACGGAGGGACACTGAAGCTTTCTTT. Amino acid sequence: CASSPTFYQRRDTEAFF.

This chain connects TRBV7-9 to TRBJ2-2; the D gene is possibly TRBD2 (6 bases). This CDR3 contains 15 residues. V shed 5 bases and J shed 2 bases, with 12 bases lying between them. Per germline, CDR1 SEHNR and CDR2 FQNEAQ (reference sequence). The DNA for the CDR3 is TGTGCCAGCAGCGGCCGGGACTTAAACACCGGGGAGCTGTTTTTT. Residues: CASSGRDLNTGELFF.

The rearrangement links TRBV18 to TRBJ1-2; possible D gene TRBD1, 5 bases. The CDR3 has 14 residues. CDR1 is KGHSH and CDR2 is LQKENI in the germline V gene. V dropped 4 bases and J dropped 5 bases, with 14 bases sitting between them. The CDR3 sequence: CASSLEVSGYGYTF. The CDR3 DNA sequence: TGTGCCAGCTCACTCGAGGTGTCAGGGTATGGCTACACCTTC. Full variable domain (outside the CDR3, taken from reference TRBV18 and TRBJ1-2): NAGVMQNPRHLVRRRGQEARLRCSPMKGHSHVYWYRQLPEEGLKFMVYLQKENIIDESGMPKERFSAEFPKEGPSILRIQQVVRGDSAAYFCASSLEVSGYGYTFGSGTRLTVV.

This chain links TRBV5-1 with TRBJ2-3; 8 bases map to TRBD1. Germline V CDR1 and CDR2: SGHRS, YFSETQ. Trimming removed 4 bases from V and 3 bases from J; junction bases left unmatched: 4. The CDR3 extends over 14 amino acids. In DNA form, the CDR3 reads TGCGCCAGCAGCATGGACAGGGTTACAGATACGCAGTATTTT. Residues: CASSMDRVTDTQYF.

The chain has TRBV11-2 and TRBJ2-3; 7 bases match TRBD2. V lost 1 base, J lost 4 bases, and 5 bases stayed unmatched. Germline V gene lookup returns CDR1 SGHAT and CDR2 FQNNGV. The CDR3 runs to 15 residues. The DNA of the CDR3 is TGTGCCAGCAGCTTAGGACTAGCTGGGTCAGATACGCAGTATTTT. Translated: CASSLGLAGSDTQYF.